This TCR beta chain was identified in a study of vaccination and CD4 T cells after COVID-19. For the study at large: Post-vaccine sampling followed dose two by a median roughly 76 days (range 14 to 241).

The V gene's germline CDR1 is LNHDA and CDR2 SQIVND (reference sequence). The CDR3 contains 14 residues. Trimming removed 5 bases from V and 4 bases from J, with 14 bases in between. The Oncomine TCR Beta short-read assay sequenced DNA from cultured CD4+ T cells. Cultured CD4+ T cells were the source of extracted genomic DNA. Via MiXCR, TCRdb re-called the PCR reads, giving one row per CDR3 protein. The table lists more than 3,000 distinct CDR3 sequences, around two thirds of them singletons. Points on this clonotype: The antigen remains unidentified.

The treatment denotes: approximately nine-day PBMC culture with coronavirus spike peptide pools or control peptides (ViraFEST assay). PCR positivity dates ran from March to December 2020, preceding US Alpha, Beta and Delta variants. This receptor was obtained from a human donor who had recovered from COVID-19. The sample taken for sequencing was CD4+ T cells from blood, cultured in vitro. The rearrangement links TRBV19 to TRBJ2-5; the D gene is possibly TRBD1 (6 bases). CDR3 residues: CASSPGVRPETQYF. In DNA, the CDR3 is TGTGCCAGTAGTCCAGGGGTCCGCCCAGAGACCCAGTACTTC.